The 5 T cell receptor beta chains reported below all come from one sample, sequenced in a study of cytomegalovirus exposure and HLA in healthy donors. Use of 60 Vbeta and 13 Jbeta primers characterized the PCR. Assay used: immunoSEQ multiplex PCR; TCRdb lists only in-frame clones, some missing. This table has approximately 110,000 clones, about 86% appearing once. Sequenced: PBMCs. These receptors originate from a woman younger than 45 in good health and CMV-seronegative.

This chain uses TRBV15 with TRBJ2-1; D gene unclear. This CDR3 contains 14 residues. The V gene's germline CDR1 is LNHNV and CDR2 YYDKDF (reference sequence). Trimming removed 1 base at V and 4 bases at J, with 8 bases between. The CDR3 DNA reads TGTGCCACCAGCAGAGCGGCAGGTTACAATGAGCAGTTCTTC. This sequence encodes CATSRAAGYNEQFF. The variable domain in full, with the rest retrieved from reference TRBV15 and TRBJ2-1, is DAMVIQNPRYQVTQFGKPVTLSCSQTLNHNVMYWYQQKSSQAPKLLFHYYDKDFNNEADTPDNFQSRRPNTSFCFLDIRSPGLGDTAMYLCATSRAAGYNEQFFGPGTRLTVL.

A remark on this clone: At one of its ends the junction is not consistent with the germline gene, which may arise from a read error. This chain connects TRBV27 to TRBJ2-2, with TRBD2 matching 10 bases. Germline CDR1 MNHEY, CDR2 SMNVEV (reference sequence). The CDR3 is made up of 16 amino acids. The DNA of the CDR3 is TGTGCCAGCAGTTTCGGAGCGGGAGGGAACACCGGGGAGCTGTCTTTT. Protein product: CASSFGAGGNTGELSF.

The V gene is TRBV6-6, the J gene TRBJ2-7; 8 positions match TRBD2. The germline gives CDR1 MNHNY, CDR2 SVGAGI (reference sequence). The CDR3 spans 16 residues. The trim removed 6 bases at V and 3 bases at J, leaving 13 bases unmatched. The CDR3 region is CASSHVGTRGGYEQYF. The CDR3 DNA reads TGTGCCAGCAGCCACGTCGGGACTAGGGGCGGCTACGAGCAGTACTTC.

The V call is TRBV7-3, the J call TRBJ2-7, with D perhaps matching TRBD2 (6 bases). Trimming stripped 2 bases from V and 6 bases from J, with 17 bases between. This CDR3 region has 15 residues. Germline V gene lookup returns CDR1 SGHTA and CDR2 FQGTGA. Here the CDR3 reads CASSLGRQPGGEQYF. For the CDR3, the DNA is TGTGCCAGCAGCTTAGGTCGACAGCCCGGGGGCGAGCAGTACTTC.

V usage is TRBV4-2 and J usage is TRBJ2-1; 13 nucleotides align to TRBD2. The J segment lost 9 bases and the V segment lost 1 base, leaving 3 bases of the junction unmatched. This CDR3 is 15 amino acids long. Germline loops: CDR1 LGHNA, CDR2 YNFKEQ. The CDR3 loop reads CASSQGTSGRTEQFF. The CDR3 region has the DNA TGTGCCAGCAGCCAAGGGACTAGCGGGAGAACTGAGCAGTTCTTC.